The rows below give T cell receptor beta chains drawn from one sample of a study of control samples from healthy donors and cancer patients. The assay was immunoSEQ multiplex PCR, and TCRdb's table has in-frame clones only and misses some. The repertoire holds some 70,000 clones, about 83% seen once, with 15% to 18% in the top ten. The sample consisted of blood. These receptors all stem from a man in his 60s in good health. CDR3s include the opening cysteine and the closing phenylalanine or tryptophan. A D gene is named only where the DNA matches it firmly. Size values are once, few and many counts, or a class for expanded clones, and some rows have none.

>13|TRBV3-1/TRBV3-2|-|-|TRBJ1-1
TGTGCCAGCAGCCAAGATGGAGAGGGAGGAGCTTTCTTT
CASSQDGEGGAFF
>14|TRBV6-2/TRBV6-3|-|-|TRBJ2-7
TGTGCCAGCAGTTACTTAACTTCATTTTACGAGCAGTACTTC
CASSYLTSFYEQYF
>14|TRBV5-1|-|TRBD1|TRBJ1-2
TGCGCCAGCAGCCCCGGACAGGGGATTGGTGGCTACACCTTC
CASSPGQGIGGYTF
>15|TRBV28|once|-|TRBJ1-1
TGTGCCAGCAGTTTAGGAGCGGCGGCGAACACTGAAGCTTTCTTT
CASSLGAAANTEAFF
>14|TRBV18|-|-|TRBJ2-3
TGTGCCAGCTCACGACTTTCAGGGCAAGATACGCAGTATTTT
CASSRLSGQDTQYF
>16|TRBV27|-|TRBD2|TRBJ2-1
TGTGCCAGCAGTTTATCGGCTAGCGGCACCTACAATGAGCAGTTCTTC
CASSLSASGTYNEQFF
>14|TRBV14|-|-|TRBJ1-6
TGTGCCAGCAGCCGAGGGAGACTCAATTCACCCCTCCACTTT
CASSRGRLNSPLHF
>13|TRBV28|-|TRBD2|TRBJ2-3
TGTGCCAGCAGTAGGCGGGAGAAAGATACGCAGTATTTT
CASSRREKDTQYF
>15|TRBV10-3|-|TRBD2|TRBJ2-1
TGTGCCATCAGCCGCCTAGCGGGAGGGTACAATGAGCAGTTCTTC
CAISRLAGGYNEQFF
>16|TRBV18|-|TRBD2|TRBJ2-1
TGTGCCAGCTCACCAGGCAGCGGGACTAGTTCCAATGAGCAGTTCTTC
CASSPGSGTSSNEQFF
>15|TRBV7-3|-|TRBD2|TRBJ2-4
TGTGCCAGCAGCCCGCCGATCCGGACTAGCGCAGGGCGACACTTC
CASSPPIRTSAGRHF
>15|TRBV28|-|TRBD1|TRBJ2-7
TGTGCCAGCAGCTCTCCGGGACAGAACGTCTACGAGCAGTACTTC
CASSSPGQNVYEQYF
>14|TRBV5-1|-|TRBD2|TRBJ2-5
TGCGCCAGCAGCTTGGGGACTAGCGGTGAGACCCAGTACTTC
CASSLGTSGETQYF
>16|TRBV7-2|once|-|TRBJ1-1
TGTGCCAGCAGCCCAAACTCGGGGCTCGAGAACACTGAAGCTTTCTTT
CASSPNSGLENTEAFF
>12|TRBV12-3/TRBV12-4|-|-|TRBJ1-5
TGTGCCAGCACGTCCGATTCTCAGCCCCAGCATTTT
CASTSDSQPQHF